This T cell receptor beta chain was recorded in a study of cytomegalovirus exposure and HLA in healthy donors. The V end lost 2 bases, the J end lost 6 bases, and 11 bases lay between the germline ends. This CDR3 spans 14 amino acids. Germline V gene sequence: CDR1 KGHSH, CDR2 LQKENI. In the PCR, 60 Vbeta and 13 Jbeta primers were used. The table came from immunoSEQ multiplex PCR; TCRdb's copy has only in-frame clones and leaves some out. The sample contains 100,000 to 150,000 clones, roughly 83% of which appear only once. The source is a girl between 2 and 10 years old in good health and CMV-seronegative. The chain employs TRBV18 and TRBJ2-1; tentative D call: TRBD2 (6 bases). Sample: PBMCs. The CDR3 is CASSPAGRFNEQFF. In DNA, the CDR3 is TGTGCCAGCTCACCAGCGGGAAGATTCAATGAGCAGTTCTTC.